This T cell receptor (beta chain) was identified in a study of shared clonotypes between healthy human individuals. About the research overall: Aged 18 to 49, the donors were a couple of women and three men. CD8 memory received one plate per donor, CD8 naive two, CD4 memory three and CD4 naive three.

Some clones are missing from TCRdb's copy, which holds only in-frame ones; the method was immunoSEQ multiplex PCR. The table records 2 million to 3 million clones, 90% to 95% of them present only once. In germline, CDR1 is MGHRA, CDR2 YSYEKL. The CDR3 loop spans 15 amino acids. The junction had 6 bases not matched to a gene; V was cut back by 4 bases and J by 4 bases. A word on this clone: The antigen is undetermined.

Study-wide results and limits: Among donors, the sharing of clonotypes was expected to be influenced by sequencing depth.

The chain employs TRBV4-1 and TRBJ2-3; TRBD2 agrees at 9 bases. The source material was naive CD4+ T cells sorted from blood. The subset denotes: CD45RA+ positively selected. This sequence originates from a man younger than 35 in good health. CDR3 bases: TGCGCCAGCAGCCGCCTGGGACTAGCCGCAGATACGCAGTATTTT. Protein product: CASSRLGLAADTQYF.